This T cell receptor (beta chain) appears in the sequencing data of a study of blood T cell repertoires in COVID-19. Study-wide context: The analysed material was cDNA or gDNA that came from T cells, B-cell-depleted T cells, or PBMCs.

In the original workflow: Estimates of nucleated cell counts were drawn from the amplification of reference gene primers. The repertoire was sequenced with immunoSEQ multiplex PCR; TCRdb's copy has only in-frame clones and lacks some. The V and J calls and clone size come from that table; D and trimming were worked out from the DNA. The repertoire holds some 210,000 clones, with 70% to 90% as singletons. Recruitment covered about 26 US areas and drew participants whose ages spanned 18 to 89 years. The recovered donors of Cohort 3 showed two negative PCRs, clearance, or symptom resolution. The V end lost 8 bases, the J end lost 6 bases, and 16 bases lay between the germline ends. The CDR3 totals 13 residues. Germline assignment: CDR1 KGHSH and CDR2 LQKENI.

The specimen was PBMCs or T cells enriched from blood (not recorded which). This chain links TRBV18 with TRBJ1-1; D possibly corresponds to TRBD1 (5 bases). The sequence derives from a man in his forties who had recovered from COVID-19. DNA for the CDR3: TGTGCCAGCCTAGGAGGGGAGGGTTCTGAAGCTTTCTTT. Its translation is CASLGGEGSEAFF.